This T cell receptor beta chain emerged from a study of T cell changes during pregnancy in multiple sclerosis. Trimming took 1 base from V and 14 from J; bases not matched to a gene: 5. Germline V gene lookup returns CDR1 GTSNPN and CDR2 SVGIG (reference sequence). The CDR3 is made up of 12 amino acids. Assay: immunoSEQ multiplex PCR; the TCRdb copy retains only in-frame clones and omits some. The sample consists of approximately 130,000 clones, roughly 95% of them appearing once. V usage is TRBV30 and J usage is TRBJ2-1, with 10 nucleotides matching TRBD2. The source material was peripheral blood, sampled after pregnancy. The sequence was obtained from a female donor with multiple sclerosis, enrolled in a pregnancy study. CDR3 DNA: TGTGCCTGGAGTGGCCTAGCGGGAGCGGAGTTCTTC. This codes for CAWSGLAGAEFF. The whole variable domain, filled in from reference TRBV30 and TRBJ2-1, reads SQTIHQWPATLVQPVGSPLSLECTVEGTSNPNLYWYRQAAGRGLQLLFYSVGIGQISSEVPQNLSASRPQDRQFILSSKKLLLSDSGFYLCAWSGLAGAEFFGPGTRLTVL.